Listed below are T cell receptor beta chains from one sample, sequenced in a study of cytomegalovirus exposure and HLA in healthy donors. The protocol was immunoSEQ multiplex PCR, while the TCRdb copy is restricted to in-frame clones and leaves out a portion. This sample has about 160,000 clones, with around two thirds found just once. Sequenced: PBMCs. These TCRs come from a man between 50 and 59 years old in good health and CMV-seronegative. Both conserved end residues are part of each CDR3. Each record gives: J gene, D gene, V gene, clone size, CDR3 protein, CDR3 DNA. A D gene is named only where the DNA matches it firmly. Where a row states a size, it is once, few, many or the class of an expanded clone; other rows omit it.

J gene: TRBJ2-7; D gene: TRBD1; V gene: TRBV25-1; clone size: -; CDR3 protein: CASGTGGGYEQYF; CDR3 DNA: TGTGCCAGTGGGACAGGGGGCGGGTACGAGCAGTACTTC
J gene: TRBJ2-5; D gene: TRBD1; V gene: TRBV6-1; clone size: -; CDR3 protein: CASSEGQRETQYF; CDR3 DNA: TGTGCCAGCAGTGAGGGACAGCGAGAGACCCAGTACTTC
J gene: TRBJ1-2; D gene: TRBD1; V gene: TRBV19; clone size: -; CDR3 protein: CASSTRDRGNYGYTF; CDR3 DNA: TGTGCCAGTAGTACCCGGGACAGGGGGAACTATGGCTACACCTTC
J gene: TRBJ1-5; D gene: TRBD1; V gene: TRBV19; clone size: -; CDR3 protein: CASSIIVWTGGGNQPQHF; CDR3 DNA: TGTGCCAGTAGTATAATTGTGTGGACAGGGGGTGGCAATCAGCCCCAGCATTTT
J gene: TRBJ2-7; D gene: TRBD1; V gene: TRBV7-9; clone size: -; CDR3 protein: CASSLTGPSYEQYF; CDR3 DNA: TGTGCCAGCAGCTTGACAGGGCCCTCCTACGAGCAGTACTTC
J gene: TRBJ2-7; D gene: TRBD1; V gene: TRBV10-3; clone size: few; CDR3 protein: CAISESQGASYEQYF; CDR3 DNA: TGTGCCATCAGTGAGTCACAGGGGGCATCCTACGAGCAGTACTTC
J gene: TRBJ2-1; D gene: TRBD1; V gene: TRBV5-1; clone size: -; CDR3 protein: CASSLTQGAGSSYNEQFF; CDR3 DNA: TGCGCCAGCAGCTTAACACAGGGGGCCGGGAGCTCCTACAATGAGCAGTTCTTC
J gene: TRBJ1-2; D gene: -; V gene: TRBV5-1; clone size: few; CDR3 protein: CASSFLDKTRGYTF; CDR3 DNA: TGCGCCAGCAGCTTCCTGGACAAGACGCGGGGCTACACCTTC
J gene: TRBJ2-1; D gene: TRBD2; V gene: TRBV5-1; clone size: -; CDR3 protein: CASSPWTSGGEQFF; CDR3 DNA: TGCGCCAGCAGCCCTTGGACTAGCGGGGGGGAGCAGTTCTTC
J gene: TRBJ2-7; D gene: TRBD1; V gene: TRBV5-1; clone size: few; CDR3 protein: CASSLMAGGTVSSYEQYF; CDR3 DNA: TGCGCCAGCAGCTTGATGGCAGGGGGCACGGTAAGCTCCTACGAGCAGTACTTC
J gene: TRBJ2-7; D gene: -; V gene: TRBV7-3; clone size: once; CDR3 protein: CASSSGGTPYEQYF; CDR3 DNA: TGTGCCAGCAGTAGCGGCGGGACCCCCTACGAGCAGTACTTC
J gene: TRBJ1-3; D gene: TRBD1; V gene: TRBV2; clone size: -; CDR3 protein: CASSTDRANSGNTIYF; CDR3 DNA: TGTGCCAGCAGTACCGACAGGGCCAACTCTGGAAACACCATATATTTT
J gene: TRBJ1-3; D gene: -; V gene: TRBV5-1; clone size: few; CDR3 protein: CASSPGGSENTIYF; CDR3 DNA: TGCGCCAGCAGCCCGGGGGGTTCCGAAAACACCATATATTTT
J gene: TRBJ2-3; D gene: TRBD2; V gene: TRBV6-1; clone size: -; CDR3 protein: CASSLLADATDTQYF; CDR3 DNA: TGTGCCAGCAGCCTACTAGCGGACGCCACAGATACGCAGTATTTT
J gene: TRBJ2-7; D gene: -; V gene: TRBV5-1; clone size: once; CDR3 protein: CASSLAGTPSYEQYF; CDR3 DNA: TGCGCCAGCAGCTTGGCCGGGACACCCTCCTACGAGCAGTACTTC
J gene: TRBJ2-7; D gene: TRBD1; V gene: TRBV11-2; clone size: few; CDR3 protein: CASSNTGTGSTYEQYF; CDR3 DNA: TGTGCCAGCAGCAATACCGGGACAGGGAGTACCTACGAGCAGTACTTC
J gene: TRBJ2-5; D gene: TRBD1; V gene: TRBV19; clone size: -; CDR3 protein: CASSIGVTGGQETQYF; CDR3 DNA: TGTGCCAGTAGTATAGGGGTAACAGGGGGACAAGAGACCCAGTACTTC
J gene: TRBJ1-1; D gene: -; V gene: TRBV28; clone size: -; CDR3 protein: CASTNPRWRGTEAFF; CDR3 DNA: TGTGCCAGCACCAACCCCCGATGGAGGGGCACTGAAGCTTTCTTT
J gene: TRBJ2-1; D gene: -; V gene: TRBV6-5; clone size: -; CDR3 protein: CASSPQPYASEQFF; CDR3 DNA: TGTGCCAGCAGCCCCCAACCTTATGCTAGCGAGCAGTTCTTC
J gene: TRBJ2-7; D gene: TRBD1; V gene: TRBV11-3; clone size: -; CDR3 protein: CASSSGQGFEQYF; CDR3 DNA: TGTGCCAGCAGCTCGGGACAGGGCTTCGAGCAGTACTTC
J gene: TRBJ2-7; D gene: TRBD2; V gene: TRBV5-1; clone size: -; CDR3 protein: CASSLGTSGVYEQYF; CDR3 DNA: TGCGCCAGCAGCTTGGGGACTAGCGGGGTGTACGAGCAGTACTTC
J gene: TRBJ2-1; D gene: -; V gene: TRBV2; clone size: once; CDR3 protein: CASSVGEGLPYNEQFF; CDR3 DNA: TGTGCCAGCAGTGTGGGTGAGGGACTCCCCTACAATGAGCAGTTCTTC
J gene: TRBJ1-2; D gene: -; V gene: TRBV15; clone size: -; CDR3 protein: CATSRVGSYGYTF; CDR3 DNA: TGTGCCACCAGCAGAGTTGGTAGCTATGGCTACACCTTC
J gene: TRBJ2-1; D gene: -; V gene: TRBV6-1; clone size: -; CDR3 protein: CASSEPGNEQFF; CDR3 DNA: TGTGCCAGCAGTGAACCGGGTAATGAGCAGTTCTTC
J gene: TRBJ2-1; D gene: -; V gene: TRBV7-3; clone size: -; CDR3 protein: CASSLYSYNEQFF; CDR3 DNA: TGTGCCAGCAGCTTATATTCCTACAATGAGCAGTTCTTC
J gene: TRBJ1-5; D gene: -; V gene: TRBV5-1; clone size: -; CDR3 protein: CASSQEGSNQPQHF; CDR3 DNA: TGCGCCAGCAGTCAGGAGGGTAGCAATCAGCCCCAGCATTTT
J gene: TRBJ1-2; D gene: -; V gene: TRBV6-1; clone size: few; CDR3 protein: CASSAGDNRRNYGYTF; CDR3 DNA: TGTGCCAGCAGTGCCGGGGACAACCGGAGGAACTATGGCTACACCTTC
J gene: TRBJ1-5; D gene: TRBD1; V gene: TRBV6-4; clone size: -; CDR3 protein: CASSQTGGTNQPQHF; CDR3 DNA: TGTGCCAGCAGTCAAACAGGGGGGACAAATCAGCCCCAGCATTTT
J gene: TRBJ2-3; D gene: TRBD2; V gene: TRBV10-3; clone size: -; CDR3 protein: CAISPRSPSLAGGQDTQYF; CDR3 DNA: TGTGCCATCAGTCCCAGATCCCCATCCTTAGCGGGGGGACAAGATACGCAGTATTTT
J gene: TRBJ2-7; D gene: -; V gene: TRBV7-2; clone size: -; CDR3 protein: CASSSDSRYEQYF; CDR3 DNA: TGTGCCAGCAGCTCGGACTCAAGGTACGAGCAGTACTTC
J gene: TRBJ2-6; D gene: -; V gene: TRBV27; clone size: -; CDR3 protein: CASSEGGAVGANVLTF; CDR3 DNA: TGTGCCAGCAGTGAAGGGGGGGCGGTGGGGGCCAACGTCCTGACTTTC
J gene: TRBJ1-6; D gene: -; V gene: TRBV15; clone size: -; CDR3 protein: CATSRDRGSSPLISSYNSPLHF; CDR3 DNA: TGTGCCACCAGCAGAGATCGGGGTTCATCGCCGTTAATCAGCTCCTATAATTCACCCCTCCACTTT
J gene: TRBJ1-3; D gene: -; V gene: TRBV21-1; clone size: -; CDR3 protein: CASSKTGFSGNTIYF; CDR3 DNA: TGTGCCAGCAGCAAGACCGGGTTCTCTGGAAACACCATATATTTT
J gene: TRBJ1-3; D gene: TRBD1; V gene: TRBV7-9; clone size: -; CDR3 protein: CASSPGGTGSGNTIYF; CDR3 DNA: TGTGCCAGCAGCCCAGGCGGGACAGGCTCTGGAAACACCATATATTTT
J gene: TRBJ2-1; D gene: TRBD2; V gene: TRBV6-1; clone size: -; CDR3 protein: CASSETGGLAGISNEQFF; CDR3 DNA: TGTGCCAGCAGTGAAACGGGGGGACTAGCGGGGATATCCAATGAGCAGTTCTTC
J gene: TRBJ2-3; D gene: TRBD2; V gene: TRBV2; clone size: -; CDR3 protein: CASEGASGGYTDTQYF; CDR3 DNA: TGTGCCAGCGAAGGGGCTAGCGGGGGCTACACAGATACGCAGTATTTT
J gene: TRBJ1-5; D gene: -; V gene: TRBV7-2; clone size: few; CDR3 protein: CASSPRRVSNQPQHF; CDR3 DNA: TGTGCCAGCAGCCCCCGGAGGGTTAGCAATCAGCCCCAGCATTTT
J gene: TRBJ1-4; D gene: -; V gene: TRBV29-1; clone size: -; CDR3 protein: CSVHPTGATNEKLFF; CDR3 DNA: TGCAGCGTTCATCCAACCGGTGCAACTAATGAAAAACTGTTTTTT
J gene: TRBJ2-7; D gene: TRBD1; V gene: TRBV6-6; clone size: -; CDR3 protein: CASRGTRTGGYEQYF; CDR3 DNA: TGTGCCAGCAGAGGTACTCGGACAGGGGGCTACGAGCAGTACTTC
J gene: TRBJ2-3; D gene: TRBD2; V gene: TRBV5-1; clone size: -; CDR3 protein: CASSLAGTSGDTDTQYF; CDR3 DNA: TGCGCCAGCAGCTTGGCTGGGACTAGCGGGGACACAGATACGCAGTATTTT
J gene: TRBJ2-2; D gene: -; V gene: TRBV6-6; clone size: -; CDR3 protein: CASSKGGENTGELFF; CDR3 DNA: TGTGCCAGCAGTAAAGGGGGGGAGAACACCGGGGAGCTGTTTTTT
J gene: TRBJ2-7; D gene: TRBD1; V gene: TRBV28; clone size: few; CDR3 protein: CASSTTGTGSYEQYF; CDR3 DNA: TGTGCCAGCAGTACTACCGGGACAGGCTCCTACGAGCAGTACTTC